The present TCR beta chain was sequenced within a study of cytomegalovirus exposure and HLA in healthy donors. As for this clone: What it recognizes is unknown.

Sequenced by immunoSEQ multiplex PCR; TCRdb stores in-frame clones only, minus some. Here the sample spans about 97,000 clones, 85% to 95% being singletons. Overall study results and limits: Through in vitro validation, a few CMV-associated chains were shown to be specific for CMV antigens.

The CDR3 is 10 residues long. Germline V CDR1 and CDR2: MDHEN, SYDVKM. Trimming took off 7 bases at V and 6 bases at J, with 5 bases between the two ends. V is TRBV28 and J is TRBJ2-3; D is unclear. The sequencing sample was made of PBMCs. This receptor was taken from a woman aged 18-29 years in good health and CMV-seronegative. The CDR3 sequence: CASNRDTQYF. In DNA, the CDR3 is TGTGCCAGCAATCGGGATACGCAGTATTTT.